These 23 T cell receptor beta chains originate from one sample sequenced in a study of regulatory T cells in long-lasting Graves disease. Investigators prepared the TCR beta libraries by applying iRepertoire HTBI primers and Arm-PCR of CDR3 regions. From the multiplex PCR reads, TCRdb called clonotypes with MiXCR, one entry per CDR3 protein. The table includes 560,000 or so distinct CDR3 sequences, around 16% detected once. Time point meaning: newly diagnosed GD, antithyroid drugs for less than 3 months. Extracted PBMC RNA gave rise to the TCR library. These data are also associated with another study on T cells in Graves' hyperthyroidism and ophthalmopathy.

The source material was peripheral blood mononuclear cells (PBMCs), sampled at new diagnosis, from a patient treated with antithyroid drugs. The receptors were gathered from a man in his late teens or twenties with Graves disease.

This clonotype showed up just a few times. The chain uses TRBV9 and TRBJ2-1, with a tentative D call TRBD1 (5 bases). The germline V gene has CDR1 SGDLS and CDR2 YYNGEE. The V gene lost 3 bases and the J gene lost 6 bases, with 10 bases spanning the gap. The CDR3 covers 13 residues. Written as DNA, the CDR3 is TGTGCCAGCAGCGAGTGGGGCATCAATGAGCAGTTCTTC. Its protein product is CASSEWGINEQFF.

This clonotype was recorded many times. CDR3 coding DNA: TGCGCCAGCAGCTCGGACGGGATTGGTGGTGGCTACACCTTC. It encodes CASSSDGIGGGYTF. The rearrangement joins TRBV5-1 to TRBJ1-2; D remains unclear. Germline V gene data show CDR1 as SGHRS and CDR2 as YFSETQ. V was pared by 3 bases and J by 7 bases, with 16 bases between. CDR3 length equals 14 residues.

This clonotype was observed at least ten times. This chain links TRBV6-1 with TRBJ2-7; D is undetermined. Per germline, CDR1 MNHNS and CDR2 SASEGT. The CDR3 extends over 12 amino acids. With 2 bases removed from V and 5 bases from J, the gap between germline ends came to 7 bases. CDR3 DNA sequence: TGTGCCAGCAGTGAATCGCATAACGAGCAGTACTTC. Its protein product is CASSESHNEQYF.

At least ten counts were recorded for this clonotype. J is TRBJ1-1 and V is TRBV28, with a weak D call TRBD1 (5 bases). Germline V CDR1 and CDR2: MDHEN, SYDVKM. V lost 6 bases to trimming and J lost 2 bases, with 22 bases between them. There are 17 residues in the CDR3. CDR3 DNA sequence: TGTGCCAGCAGGATCGGAACCCCCGGGACGGGTAACACTGAAGCTTTCTTT. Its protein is CASRIGTPGTGNTEAFF.

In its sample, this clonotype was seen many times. The CDR3 protein is CASSEGGDTEAFF. The CDR3 coding sequence is TGTGCCAGCAGTGAGGGGGGGGACACTGAAGCTTTCTTT. J is TRBJ1-1 and V is TRBV2; TRBD1 might be the D (5 bases). The length of the CDR3 is 13 residues. Per the germline V gene, CDR1 is SNHLY and CDR2 is FYNNEI. V shed 3 bases and J shed 3 bases, with 8 bases lying between them.

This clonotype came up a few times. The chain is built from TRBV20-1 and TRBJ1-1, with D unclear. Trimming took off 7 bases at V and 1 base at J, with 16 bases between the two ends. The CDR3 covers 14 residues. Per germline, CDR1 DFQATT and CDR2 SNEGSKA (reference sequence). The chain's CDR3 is CSVPPAGKNTEAFF. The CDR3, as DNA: TGCAGTGTCCCCCCGGCGGGAAAGAACACTGAAGCTTTCTTT.

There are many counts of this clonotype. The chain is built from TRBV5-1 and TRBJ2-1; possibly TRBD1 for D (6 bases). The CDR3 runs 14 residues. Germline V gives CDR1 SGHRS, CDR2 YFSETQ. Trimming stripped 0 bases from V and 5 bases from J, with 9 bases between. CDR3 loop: CASSLGDTNNEQFF. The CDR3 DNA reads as TGCGCCAGCAGCTTGGGGGACACAAACAATGAGCAGTTCTTC.

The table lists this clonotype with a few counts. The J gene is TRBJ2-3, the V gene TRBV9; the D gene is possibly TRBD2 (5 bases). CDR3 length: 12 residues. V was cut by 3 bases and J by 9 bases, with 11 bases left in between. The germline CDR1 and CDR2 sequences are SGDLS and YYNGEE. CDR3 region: CASSAGPGTQYF. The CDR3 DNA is TGTGCCAGCAGCGCGGGCCCGGGAACGCAGTATTTT.

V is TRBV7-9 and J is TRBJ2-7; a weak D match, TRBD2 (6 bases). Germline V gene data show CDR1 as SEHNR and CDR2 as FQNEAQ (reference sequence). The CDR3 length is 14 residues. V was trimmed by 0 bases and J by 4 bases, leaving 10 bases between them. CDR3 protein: CASSLAEGVYEQYF. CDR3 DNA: TGTGCCAGCAGCTTAGCGGAGGGTGTTTACGAGCAGTACTTC.

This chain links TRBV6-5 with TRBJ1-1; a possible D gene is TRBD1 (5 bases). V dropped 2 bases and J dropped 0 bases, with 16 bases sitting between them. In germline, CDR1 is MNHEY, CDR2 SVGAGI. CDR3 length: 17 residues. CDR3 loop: CASSYQTPRAVNTEAFF. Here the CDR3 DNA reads TGTGCCAGCAGTTACCAAACACCCAGGGCCGTGAACACTGAAGCTTTCTTT.

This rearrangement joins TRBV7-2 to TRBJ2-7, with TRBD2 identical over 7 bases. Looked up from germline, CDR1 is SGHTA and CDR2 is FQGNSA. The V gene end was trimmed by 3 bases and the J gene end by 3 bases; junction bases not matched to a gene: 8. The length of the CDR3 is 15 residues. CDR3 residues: CASSLGGRALYEQYF. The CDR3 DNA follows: TGTGCCAGCAGCTTGGGGGGGAGGGCCCTCTACGAGCAGTACTTC.

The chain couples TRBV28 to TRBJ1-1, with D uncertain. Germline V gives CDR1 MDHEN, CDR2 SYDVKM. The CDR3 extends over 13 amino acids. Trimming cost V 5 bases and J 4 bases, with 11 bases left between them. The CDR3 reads CASSRHLVTEAFF. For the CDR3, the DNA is TGTGCCAGCAGTCGCCACCTGGTCACTGAAGCTTTCTTT.

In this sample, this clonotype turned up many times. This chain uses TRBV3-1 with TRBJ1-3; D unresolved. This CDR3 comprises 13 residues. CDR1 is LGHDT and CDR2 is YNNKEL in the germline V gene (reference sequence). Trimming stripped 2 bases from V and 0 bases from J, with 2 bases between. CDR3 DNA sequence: TGTGCCAGCAGCCAAAACTCTGGAAACACCATATATTTT. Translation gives CASSQNSGNTIYF.

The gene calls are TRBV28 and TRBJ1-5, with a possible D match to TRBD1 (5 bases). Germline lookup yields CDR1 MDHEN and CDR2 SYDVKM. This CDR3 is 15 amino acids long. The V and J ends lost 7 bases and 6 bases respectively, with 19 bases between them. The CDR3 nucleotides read TGTGCCAGCACCTTGGGGGGGGGGTTGGCTCAGCCCCAGCATTTT. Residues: CASTLGGGLAQPQHF.

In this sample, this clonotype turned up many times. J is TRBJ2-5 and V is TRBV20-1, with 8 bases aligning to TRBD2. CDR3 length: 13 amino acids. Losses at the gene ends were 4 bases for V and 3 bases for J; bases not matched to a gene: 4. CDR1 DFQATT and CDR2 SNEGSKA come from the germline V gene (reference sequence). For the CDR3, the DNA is TGCAGTGCTACACCAGCGGGAGAAGAGACCCAGTACTTC. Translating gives CSATPAGEETQYF.

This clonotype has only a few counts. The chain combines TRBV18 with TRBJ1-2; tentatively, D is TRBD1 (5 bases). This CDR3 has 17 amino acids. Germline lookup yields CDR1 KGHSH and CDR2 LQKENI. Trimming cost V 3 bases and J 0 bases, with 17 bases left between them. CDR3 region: CASSPVPGRFANYGYTF. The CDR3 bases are TGTGCCAGCTCACCCGTCCCGGGACGTTTTGCTAACTATGGCTACACCTTC. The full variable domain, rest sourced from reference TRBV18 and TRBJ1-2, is NAGVMQNPRHLVRRRGQEARLRCSPMKGHSHVYWYRQLPEEGLKFMVYLQKENIIDESGMPKERFSAEFPKEGPSILRIQQVVRGDSAAYFCASSPVPGRFANYGYTFGSGTRLTVV.

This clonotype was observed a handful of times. The CDR3 sequence is CASSLESHNQPQHF. DNA for the CDR3: TGTGCCAGCAGCTTAGAGTCCCACAATCAGCCCCAGCATTTT. This sequence joins TRBV11-2 and TRBJ1-5; no definite D call. Trimming removed 0 bases at V and 3 bases at J, with 6 bases between. The V gene's germline CDR1 is SGHAT and CDR2 FQNNGV. CDR3 length equals 14 residues. Full variable domain (outside the CDR3, taken from reference TRBV11-2 and TRBJ1-5): EAGVAQSPRYKIIEKRQSVAFWCNPISGHATLYWYQQILGQGPKLLIQFQNNGVVDDSQLPKDRFSAERLKGVDSTLKIQPAKLEDSAVYLCASSLESHNQPQHFGDGTRLSIL.

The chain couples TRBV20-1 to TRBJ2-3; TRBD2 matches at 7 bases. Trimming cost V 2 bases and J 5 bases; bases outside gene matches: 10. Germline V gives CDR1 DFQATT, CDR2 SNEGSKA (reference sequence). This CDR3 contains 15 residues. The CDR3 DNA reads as TGCAGTGCTAGATCCCCCGTCGGGAGGAAAGATACGCAGTATTTT. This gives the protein CSARSPVGRKDTQYF.

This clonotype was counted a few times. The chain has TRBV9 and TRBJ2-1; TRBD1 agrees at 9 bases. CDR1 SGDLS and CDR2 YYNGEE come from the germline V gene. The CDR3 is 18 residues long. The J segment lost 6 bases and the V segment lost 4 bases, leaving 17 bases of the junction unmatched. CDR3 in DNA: TGTGCCAGCAGCCCAGGGGGGCCGGGACAGGGTTTACCCAATGAGCAGTTCTTC. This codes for CASSPGGPGQGLPNEQFF.

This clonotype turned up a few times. CDR3 DNA sequence: TGCAGTGCTAAGGACAGGGGTAGACCGAGCTCCTACGAGCAGTACTTC. Amino acids: CSAKDRGRPSSYEQYF. The chain uses TRBV20-1 and TRBJ2-7; 9 bases fit TRBD1. Per germline, CDR1 DFQATT and CDR2 SNEGSKA (reference sequence). This CDR3 is built from 16 residues. V lost 4 bases and J lost 0; bases outside the gene matches: 10.

The CDR3 DNA follows: TGTGCCAGCAGTTACCCGGGACAGGTTTATAGCAATCAGCCCCAGCATTTT. Its protein product is CASSYPGQVYSNQPQHF. This chain links TRBV6-5 with TRBJ1-5; 8 nucleotides match TRBD1. Losses at the gene ends were 2 bases for V and 0 bases for J; bases not matched to a gene: 6. Per the germline V gene, CDR1 is MNHEY and CDR2 is SVGAGI. This CDR3 has 17 amino acids.

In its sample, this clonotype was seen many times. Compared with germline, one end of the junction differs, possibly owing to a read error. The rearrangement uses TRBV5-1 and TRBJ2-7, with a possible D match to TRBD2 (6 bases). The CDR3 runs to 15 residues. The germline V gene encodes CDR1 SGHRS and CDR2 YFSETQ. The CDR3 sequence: CASSLEGGTTYEQYF. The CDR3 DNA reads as TGTGCCAGCAGCTTGGAAGGCGGGACCACCTACGAGCAGTACTTC.

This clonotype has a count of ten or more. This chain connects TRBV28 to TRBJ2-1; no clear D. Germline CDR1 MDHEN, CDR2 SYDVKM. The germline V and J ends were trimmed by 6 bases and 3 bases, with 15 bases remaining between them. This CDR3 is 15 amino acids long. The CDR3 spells CASSPGPTRYNEQFF. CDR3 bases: TGTGCCAGCAGCCCGGGCCCTACGCGCTACAATGAGCAGTTCTTC.